What follows describes a single TCR beta chain. Its antigen is not identified. This specimen belongs to a study of T cells in Graves' hyperthyroidism and ophthalmopathy. The overall study: Blood from the periphery was taken at initial diagnosis, before any treatment.

TCR beta CDR3 regions were amplified from RNA transcripts. The TCR CDR3 was amplified in a first-round RT-PCR using the HTBI primer set. TCRdb fed the multiplex PCR reads into MiXCR, producing one record per CDR3 protein. The table records about 520,000 distinct CDR3 sequences, roughly a quarter of them present only once. Study-level findings and limits: The majority of expanded thyroid clonotypes above 0.001 also appeared in blood.

V was cut by 7 bases and J by 6 bases, with 16 bases left in between. The CDR3 sequence is 14 residues long. Germline V gene sequence: CDR1 MNHEY, CDR2 SVGEGT. Researchers barred patients who had uncontrolled infection, other autoimmune disease, pregnancy or lactation. The sequencing sample was made of blood. This chain joins TRBV6-2 or TRBV6-3 and TRBJ1-5; D is uncertain. The source is a young woman with Graves' ophthalmopathy. For the CDR3, the DNA is TGTGCCAGCACCTTACGGCGGGCGGGTCAGCCCCAGCATTTT. It is translated as CASTLRRAGQPQHF.